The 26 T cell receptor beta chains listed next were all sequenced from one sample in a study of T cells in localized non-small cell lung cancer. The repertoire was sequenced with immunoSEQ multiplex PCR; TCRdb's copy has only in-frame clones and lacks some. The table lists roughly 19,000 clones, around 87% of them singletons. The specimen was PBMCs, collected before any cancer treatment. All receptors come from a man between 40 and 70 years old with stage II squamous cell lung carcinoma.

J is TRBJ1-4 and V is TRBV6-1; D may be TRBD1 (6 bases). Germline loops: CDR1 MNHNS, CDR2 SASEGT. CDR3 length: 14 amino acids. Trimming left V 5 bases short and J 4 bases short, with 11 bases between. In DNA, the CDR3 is TGTGCCAGCAGTTTTGGACAGTTTAATGAAAAACTGTTTTTT. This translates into CASSFGQFNEKLFF.

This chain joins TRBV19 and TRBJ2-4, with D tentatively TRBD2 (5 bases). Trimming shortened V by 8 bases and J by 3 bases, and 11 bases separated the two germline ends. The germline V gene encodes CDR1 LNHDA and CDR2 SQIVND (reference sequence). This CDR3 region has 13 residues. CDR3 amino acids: CASQEGIKNIQYF. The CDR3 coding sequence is TGTGCCAGTCAAGAGGGAATCAAAAACATTCAGTACTTC.

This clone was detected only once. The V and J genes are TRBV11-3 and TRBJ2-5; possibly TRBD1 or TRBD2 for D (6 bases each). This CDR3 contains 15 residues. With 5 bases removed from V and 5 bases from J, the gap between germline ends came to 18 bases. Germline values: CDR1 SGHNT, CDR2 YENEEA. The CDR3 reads CASSMREGGFETQYF. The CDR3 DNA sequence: TGTGCCAGCAGCATGCGGGAAGGGGGTTTTGAGACCCAGTACTTC.

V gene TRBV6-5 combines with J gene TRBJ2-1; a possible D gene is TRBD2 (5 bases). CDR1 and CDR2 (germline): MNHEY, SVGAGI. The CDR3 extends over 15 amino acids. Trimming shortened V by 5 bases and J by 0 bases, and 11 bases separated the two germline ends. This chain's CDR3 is CASSLGVISYNEQFF. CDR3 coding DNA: TGTGCCAGCAGTCTCGGGGTGATCTCCTACAATGAGCAGTTCTTC.

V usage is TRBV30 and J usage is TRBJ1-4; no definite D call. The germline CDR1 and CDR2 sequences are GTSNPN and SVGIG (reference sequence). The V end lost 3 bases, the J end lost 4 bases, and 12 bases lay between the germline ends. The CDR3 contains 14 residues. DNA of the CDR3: TGTGCCTGGAGCCTCGATTTTTATAATGAAAAACTGTTTTTT. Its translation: CAWSLDFYNEKLFF.

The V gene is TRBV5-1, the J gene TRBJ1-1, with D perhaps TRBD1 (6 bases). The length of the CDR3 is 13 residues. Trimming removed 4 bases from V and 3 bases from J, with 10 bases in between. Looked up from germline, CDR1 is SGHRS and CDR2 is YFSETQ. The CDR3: CASSREGDTEAFF. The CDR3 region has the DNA TGCGCCAGCAGCCGCGAGGGGGACACTGAAGCTTTCTTT.

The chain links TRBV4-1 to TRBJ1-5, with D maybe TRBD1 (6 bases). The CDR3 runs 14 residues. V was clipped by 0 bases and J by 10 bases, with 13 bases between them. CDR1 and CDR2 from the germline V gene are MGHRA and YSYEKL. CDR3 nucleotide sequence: TGCGCCAGCAGCCAAGACGGGACACTCCTTCCCCAGCATTTT. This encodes CASSQDGTLLPQHF.

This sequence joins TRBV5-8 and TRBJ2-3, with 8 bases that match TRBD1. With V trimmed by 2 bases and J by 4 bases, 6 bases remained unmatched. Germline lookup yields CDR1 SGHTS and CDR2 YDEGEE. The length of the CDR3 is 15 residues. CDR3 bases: TGTGCCAGCAGCTTAAACCAGGGGGCACCAGATACGCAGTATTTT. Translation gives CASSLNQGAPDTQYF.

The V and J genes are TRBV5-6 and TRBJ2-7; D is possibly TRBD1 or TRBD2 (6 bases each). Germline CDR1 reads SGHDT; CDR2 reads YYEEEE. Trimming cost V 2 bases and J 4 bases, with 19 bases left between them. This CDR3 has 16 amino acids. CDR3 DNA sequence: TGTGCCAGCAGCTTTGGGGGGCCGGTTCTTAGTTACGAGCAGTACTTC. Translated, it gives CASSFGGPVLSYEQYF. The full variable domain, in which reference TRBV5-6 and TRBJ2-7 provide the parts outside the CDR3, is DAGVTQSPTHLIKTRGQQVTLRCSPKSGHDTVSWYQQALGQGPQFIFQYYEEEERQRGNFPDRFSGHQFPNYSSELNVNALLLGDSALYLCASSFGGPVLSYEQYFGPGTRLTVT.

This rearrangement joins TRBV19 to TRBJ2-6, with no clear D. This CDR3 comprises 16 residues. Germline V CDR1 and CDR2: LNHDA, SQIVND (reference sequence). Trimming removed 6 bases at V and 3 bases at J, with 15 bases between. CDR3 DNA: TGTGCCAGTAGCATGAAGGGCGTTAGTGGGGCCAACGTCCTGACTTTC. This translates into CASSMKGVSGANVLTF.

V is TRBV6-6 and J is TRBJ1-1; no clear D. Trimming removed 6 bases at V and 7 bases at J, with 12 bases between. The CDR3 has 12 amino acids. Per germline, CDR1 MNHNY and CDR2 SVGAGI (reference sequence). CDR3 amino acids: CASSPPRGEAFF. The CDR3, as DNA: TGTGCCAGCAGCCCTCCCCGGGGTGAAGCTTTCTTT.

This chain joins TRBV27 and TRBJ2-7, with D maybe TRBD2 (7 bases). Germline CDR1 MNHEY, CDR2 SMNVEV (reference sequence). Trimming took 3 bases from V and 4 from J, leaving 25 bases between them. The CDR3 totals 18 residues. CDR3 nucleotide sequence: TGTGCCAGCAGTTTTCAGTTTTGGACCCGCGGGGGCCTTTACGAGCAGTACTTC. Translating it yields CASSFQFWTRGGLYEQYF.

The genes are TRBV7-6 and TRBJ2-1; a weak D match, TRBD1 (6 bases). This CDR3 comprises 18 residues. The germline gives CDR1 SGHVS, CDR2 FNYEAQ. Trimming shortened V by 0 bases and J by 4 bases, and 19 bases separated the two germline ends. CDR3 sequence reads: CASSLASWTATGYNEQFF. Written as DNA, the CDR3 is TGTGCCAGCAGCTTAGCGTCGTGGACCGCTACAGGGTACAATGAGCAGTTCTTC. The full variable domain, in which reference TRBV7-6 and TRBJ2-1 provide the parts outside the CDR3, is GAGVSQSPRYKVTKRGQDVALRCDPISGHVSLYWYRQALGQGPEFLTYFNYEAQQDKSGLPNDRFSAERPEGSISTLTIQRTEQRDSAMYRCASSLASWTATGYNEQFFGPGTRLTVL.

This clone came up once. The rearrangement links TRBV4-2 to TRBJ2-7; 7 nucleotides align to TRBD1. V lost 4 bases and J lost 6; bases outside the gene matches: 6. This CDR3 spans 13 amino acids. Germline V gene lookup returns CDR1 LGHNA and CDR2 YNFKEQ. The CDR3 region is CASSLLRGSEQYF. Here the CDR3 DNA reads TGTGCCAGCAGCCTCCTCAGGGGGTCCGAGCAGTACTTC.

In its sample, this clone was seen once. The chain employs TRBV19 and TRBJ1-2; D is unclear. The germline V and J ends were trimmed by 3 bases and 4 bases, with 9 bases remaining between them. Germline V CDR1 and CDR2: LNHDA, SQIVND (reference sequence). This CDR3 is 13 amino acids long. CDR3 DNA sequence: TGTGCCAGTAGTATCTCAGGATCCTATGGCTACACCTTC. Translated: CASSISGSYGYTF. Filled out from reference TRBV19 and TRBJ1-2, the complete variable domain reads DGGITQSPKYLFRKEGQNVTLSCEQNLNHDAMYWYRQDPGQGLRLIYYSQIVNDFQKGDIAEGYSVSREKKESFPLTVTSAQKNPTAFYLCASSISGSYGYTFGSGTRLTVV.

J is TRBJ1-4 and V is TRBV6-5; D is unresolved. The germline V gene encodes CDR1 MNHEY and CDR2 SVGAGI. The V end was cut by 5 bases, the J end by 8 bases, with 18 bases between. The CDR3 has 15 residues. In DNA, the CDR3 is TGTGCCAGCAGTGTAGGGCGAGAGCGATGGGAAAAACTGTTTTTT. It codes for CASSVGRERWEKLFF.

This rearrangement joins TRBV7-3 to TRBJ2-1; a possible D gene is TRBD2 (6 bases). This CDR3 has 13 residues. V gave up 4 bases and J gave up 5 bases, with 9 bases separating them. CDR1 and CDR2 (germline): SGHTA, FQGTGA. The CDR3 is CASSSTGDNEQFF. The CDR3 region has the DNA TGTGCCAGCAGCTCCACGGGAGACAATGAGCAGTTCTTC.

CDR3 in amino acids: CASSVSWDPLTDTQYF. Here the CDR3 DNA reads TGTGCCAGTAGTGTCTCATGGGACCCCCTCACAGATACGCAGTATTTT. This chain links TRBV19 with TRBJ2-3; D is perhaps TRBD1 or TRBD2 (5 bases each). This CDR3 has 16 amino acids. V was pared by 5 bases and J by 2 bases, with 17 bases between. The germline V gene has CDR1 LNHDA and CDR2 SQIVND (reference sequence). The full variable domain, completed using reference TRBV19 and TRBJ2-3, is DGGITQSPKYLFRKEGQNVTLSCEQNLNHDAMYWYRQDPGQGLRLIYYSQIVNDFQKGDIAEGYSVSREKKESFPLTVTSAQKNPTAFYLCASSVSWDPLTDTQYFGPGTRLTVL.

The CDR3 DNA sequence: TGTGCCAGCGGGGTAACCAAAGACACTGAAGCTTTCTTT. This sequence encodes CASGVTKDTEAFF. This chain connects TRBV19 to TRBJ1-1; D unresolved. V dropped 9 bases and J dropped 3 bases, with 14 bases sitting between them. Germline CDR1 LNHDA, CDR2 SQIVND (reference sequence). The length of the CDR3 is 13 residues.

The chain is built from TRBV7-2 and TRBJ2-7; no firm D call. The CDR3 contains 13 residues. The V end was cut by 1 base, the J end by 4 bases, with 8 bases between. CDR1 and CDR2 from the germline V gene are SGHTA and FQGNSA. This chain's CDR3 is CASSLERSYEQYF. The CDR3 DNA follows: TGTGCCAGCAGCTTAGAGCGCAGTTACGAGCAGTACTTC.

For the CDR3, the DNA is TGTGCCAGCAGCGTAGGGGAGGGAGGTGAGCAGTTCTTC. This sequence encodes CASSVGEGGEQFF. The gene calls are TRBV9 and TRBJ2-1; the match to TRBD2 covers 7 bases. V was pared by 0 bases and J by 9 bases, with 3 bases of the junction left unmatched. The CDR3 is 13 residues long. Germline V gives CDR1 SGDLS, CDR2 YYNGEE.

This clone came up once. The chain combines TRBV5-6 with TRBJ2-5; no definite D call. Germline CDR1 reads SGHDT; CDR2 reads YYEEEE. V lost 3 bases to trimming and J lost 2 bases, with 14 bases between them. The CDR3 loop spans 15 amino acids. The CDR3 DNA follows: TGTGCCAGCAGCTCCGTAGGCGGAGCTCAAGAGACCCAGTACTTC. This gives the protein CASSSVGGAQETQYF.

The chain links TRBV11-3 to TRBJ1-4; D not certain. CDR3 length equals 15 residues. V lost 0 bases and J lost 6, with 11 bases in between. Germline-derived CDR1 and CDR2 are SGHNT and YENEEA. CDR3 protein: CASSLDLTDHEKLFF. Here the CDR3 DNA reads TGTGCCAGCAGCTTAGATCTTACGGATCATGAAAAACTGTTTTTT.

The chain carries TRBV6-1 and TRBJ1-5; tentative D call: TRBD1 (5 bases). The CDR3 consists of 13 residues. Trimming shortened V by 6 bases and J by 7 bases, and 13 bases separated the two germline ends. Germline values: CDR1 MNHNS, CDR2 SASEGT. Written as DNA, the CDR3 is TGTGCCAGCAGCTCCTTGGGGGAGCAGCCCCAGCATTTT. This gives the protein CASSSLGEQPQHF.

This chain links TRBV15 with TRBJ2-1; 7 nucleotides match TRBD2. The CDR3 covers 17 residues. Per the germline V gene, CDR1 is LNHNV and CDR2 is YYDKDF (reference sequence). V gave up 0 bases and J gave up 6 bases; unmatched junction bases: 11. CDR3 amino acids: CATSRDLGTTGGNEQFF. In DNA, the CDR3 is TGTGCCACCAGCAGAGATTTGGGGACTACGGGAGGCAATGAGCAGTTCTTC.

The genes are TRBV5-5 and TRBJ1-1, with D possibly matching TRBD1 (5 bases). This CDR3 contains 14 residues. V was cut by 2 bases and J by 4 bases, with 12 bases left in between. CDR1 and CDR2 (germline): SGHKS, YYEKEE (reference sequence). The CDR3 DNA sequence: TGTGCCAGCAGCTTAATATATGGGGGCACTGAAGCTTTCTTT. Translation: CASSLIYGGTEAFF.